This section outlines one TCR beta chain sequence together with its context. Only in-frame clones appear in the TCRdb table, and some are missing; sequencing was by immunoSEQ multiplex PCR. Altogether 50,000 to 80,000 clones are present, around 96% being singletons, with the ten largest covering approximately 0.37%. The sample originates from a study of brain T cells in children with intractable seizures. The CDR3 extends over 18 amino acids. The V gene's germline CDR1 is MGHRA and CDR2 YSYEKL. After removal of 3 bases from V and 4 bases from J, the junction contained 16 bases not matched to a gene. This clonotype originated in a boy in the first two years of life with focal cortical dysplasia and intractable seizures. The sample in question was peripheral blood, obtained at surgery. The chain has TRBV4-1 and TRBJ1-2, with 8 bases matching TRBD1. In DNA, the CDR3 is TGCGCCAGCAGCCATTCCGGGACAGGATCTTTATGGGGCTATGGCTACACCTTC. This codes for CASSHSGTGSLWGYGYTF.